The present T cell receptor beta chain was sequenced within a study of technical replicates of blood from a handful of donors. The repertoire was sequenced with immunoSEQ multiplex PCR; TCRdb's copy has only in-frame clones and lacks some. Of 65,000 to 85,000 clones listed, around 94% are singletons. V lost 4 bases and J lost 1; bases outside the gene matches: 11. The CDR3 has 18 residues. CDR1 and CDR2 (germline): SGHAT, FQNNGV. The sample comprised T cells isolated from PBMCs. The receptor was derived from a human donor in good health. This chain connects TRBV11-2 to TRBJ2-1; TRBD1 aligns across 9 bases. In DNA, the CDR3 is TGTGCCAGCAGCTCCCCCAGGGGGGACAGGGTTTCCTACAATGAGCAGTTCTTC. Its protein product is CASSSPRGDRVSYNEQFF.